The 8 T cell receptor beta chains presented below share a single source sample, sequenced in a study of tumor-infiltrating lymphocytes in primary liver carcinoma. Alongside blood RNA obtained from unsorted whole blood, germline DNA was also extracted. TCR beta cDNA was made from 500 ng total RNA with a constant-region primer. Sequencing libraries for TCR beta derived from three nested multiplex PCR rounds that used slightly modified ARM-PCR. The study ran its first two PCR rounds for around 10 cycles each, using TRBV1-TRBV30 forward primers and a C-beta reverse primer. MiXCR was run by TCRdb on the multiplex PCR reads, yielding one entry per CDR3 protein. The table lists approximately 330,000 distinct CDR3 sequences, about 61% of them singletons. Sequenced material: peripheral blood. These receptor sequences come from a man aged 35 to 55 with primary liver carcinoma and hepatitis B virus infection.

The chain combines TRBV6-5 with TRBJ2-3; 12 positions match TRBD2. V dropped 5 bases and J dropped 5; count of bases not matched to a gene: 5. CDR1 and CDR2 from the germline V gene are MNHEY and SVGAGI. The CDR3 covers 15 residues. The CDR3 nucleotides read TGTGCCAGCAGTCACGGACTAGCGGGACGAGATACGCAGTATTTT. The encoded protein is CASSHGLAGRDTQYF.

A note on this clonotype: The junction departs from the called germline gene at one end, perhaps through a read error. V gene TRBV12-3 or TRBV12-4 combines with J gene TRBJ2-7; D is undetermined. CDR3 length: 12 amino acids. CDR3 sequence reads: CPSSLNGYKQYF. For the CDR3, the DNA is TGTCCCAGCAGTTTAAATGGTTACAAGCAGTACTTC.

As concerns this clonotype: A junction end diverges from the germline sequence, so it may reflect a read error. The V call is TRBV11-2, the J call TRBJ2-7, with D perhaps TRBD2 (7 bases). CDR3 length: 14 amino acids. Germline CDR1 is SGHAT and CDR2 is FQNNGV. The CDR3 reads CANSLYGGRVEQYF. Written as DNA, the CDR3 is TGTGCCAACAGCTTATACGGGGGGCGCGTCGAGCAGTACTTC.

The rearrangement links TRBV11-2 to TRBJ2-1; TRBD2 agrees at 8 bases. J was trimmed by 3 bases and V by 6 bases; bases with no gene match: 10. The CDR3 extends over 16 amino acids. Germline CDR1 and CDR2: SGHAT and FQNNGV. Here the CDR3 DNA reads TGTGCCAGCAGTAAGGCGGGAGGTTTCTTCTACAATGAGCAGTTCTTC. It is translated as CASSKAGGFFYNEQFF.

A few counts support this clonotype. The genes are TRBV7-9 and TRBJ2-2; no definite D call. CDR1 is SEHNR, CDR2 FQNEAQ, per germline (reference sequence). This CDR3 has 14 residues. With 3 bases removed from V and 7 bases from J, the gap between germline ends came to 12 bases. This CDR3 reads CASSFWPHFGELFF. CDR3 in DNA: TGTGCCAGCAGCTTCTGGCCTCACTTCGGGGAGCTGTTTTTT.

At least ten counts were recorded for this clonotype. V and J are TRBV6-6 and TRBJ2-7; D remains unclear. Germline V CDR1 and CDR2: MNHNY, SVGAGI (reference sequence). The CDR3 is 14 residues long. The V end was cut by 7 bases, the J end by 7 bases, with 20 bases between. CDR3 protein: CASNPLGGAREQYF. DNA of the CDR3: TGTGCCAGCAACCCCCTGGGCGGCGCCCGGGAGCAGTACTTC.

This clonotype has a single count. A clone one base away is much larger, so this may be a read error. The chain employs TRBV12-3 or TRBV12-4 and TRBJ2-7; TRBD1 might be the D (5 bases). V was pared by 3 bases and J by 5 bases, with 14 bases between. The CDR3 runs to 14 residues. In DNA, the CDR3 is TGTGCCAGCAGTTTCCGCGCCAGGGATGACGAGCAGTACTTC. Amino acids: CASSFRARDDEQYF.

With regard to this clonotype: Germline and junction disagree at one end, which may indicate a read error. V is TRBV11-2 and J is TRBJ2-1; TRBD2 might be the D (6 bases). Germline V gene data show CDR1 as SGHAT and CDR2 as FQNNGV. The CDR3 runs 12 residues. The CDR3 sequence is CASSSDYSEQFF. The DNA for the CDR3 is TGTGCCAGCAGCTCGGACTACAGTGAGCAGTTCTTT. Full variable domain (rest looked up from reference TRBV11-2 and TRBJ2-1): EAGVAQSPRYKIIEKRQSVAFWCNPISGHATLYWYQQILGQGPKLLIQFQNNGVVDDSQLPKDRFSAERLKGVDSTLKIQPAKLEDSAVYLCASSSDYSEQFFGPGTRLTVL.